This record concerns one T cell receptor beta chain sequence. Its specificity is not known. The ends were cut back, 5 bases at V and 6 bases at J, with 14 bases in the middle. Germline V CDR1 and CDR2: SGHNT, YENEEA. The CDR3 totals 14 residues. Libraries were prepared by immunoSEQ multiplex PCR; TCRdb keeps only in-frame clonotypes and omits some of them. The sample has 55,000 to 65,000 clones, less than 90% seen once. The data are from a study of OX40 agonist ivuxolimab in advanced cancers. General observations from the study: Expansion of clones was among the lowest in partial responders at 0.1-3.0 mg/kg.

Systemic immunosuppression or autoimmune disease history was grounds to exclude patients. Peripheral blood came from all dose cohorts at three timepoints. The chain carries TRBV11-3 and TRBJ2-1, with D unresolved. Material: CD4+ or CD8+ T cells sorted from blood, obtained in a trial of the OX40 agonist ivuxolimab. This receptor was obtained from an adult with an advanced solid tumor such as melanoma, head and neck, liver or kidney cancer. CDR3 coding DNA: TGTGCCAGCAGCACCTCAAGATTAGGCAATGAGCAGTTCTTC. Amino acids: CASSTSRLGNEQFF.